By share, the clone carrying this T cell receptor beta chain counts as medium-sized (0.01 to 0.1%). Its specificity is unknown. From the 5' RACE reads, TCRdb called clonotypes with MiXCR, one entry per CDR3 protein. The top ten clones hold about 5% of a sample with approximately 5,700 distinct CDR3 sequences, 34% of them seen once. CD25-based Treg depletion was applied to purified naive CD4+ T cells. Findings and limits, study-wide: Tumor Tregs overlapped most with tumor, then blood, naive CD4+ cells. Tumor memory CD4+ T cell TCR gene usage clustered with blood and lymph node memory CD4+ cells and lymph node naive CD4+ cells.

Germline-derived CDR1 and CDR2 are SGHAT and FQNNGV. CDR3 length: 14 residues. Trimming removed 9 bases at V and 0 bases at J, with 15 bases between. This TCR came from a female donor with breast cancer. The gene calls are TRBV11-2 and TRBJ2-7; D is unclear. Source material: naive CD4+ T cells sorted from a lymph node. The subset here: naive CD4+ T cells, CD4+CD45RA+CD25-. DNA of the CDR3: TGTGCCAGTATGGAGACCCGCAGCTCCTACGAGCAGTACTTC. It specifies CASMETRSSYEQYF.